This T cell receptor (beta chain) was captured by sequencing in a study of T cell repertoires in cytomegalovirus infection. The CDR3 extends over 13 amino acids. Deletions cut 11 bases from V and 0 bases from J, with 13 bases between. Germline CDR1 LNHDA, CDR2 SQIVND (reference sequence). TCRdb independently ran MiXCR on the reads; one entry per CDR3 protein. The sample has 85,000 to 130,000 distinct CDR3 sequences; less than 25% are singletons. The receptor was derived from a human donor in good health (CMV status not recorded). Some clones in this sample may be carry-over from other donors' samples. J is TRBJ1-1 and V is TRBV19; no definite D call. The sample comprised CD8+ T cells from PBMCs. The CDR3 spells CAAEDGMNTEAFF. The CDR3 region has the DNA TGTGCCGCCGAGGACGGGATGAACACTGAAGCTTTCTTT.